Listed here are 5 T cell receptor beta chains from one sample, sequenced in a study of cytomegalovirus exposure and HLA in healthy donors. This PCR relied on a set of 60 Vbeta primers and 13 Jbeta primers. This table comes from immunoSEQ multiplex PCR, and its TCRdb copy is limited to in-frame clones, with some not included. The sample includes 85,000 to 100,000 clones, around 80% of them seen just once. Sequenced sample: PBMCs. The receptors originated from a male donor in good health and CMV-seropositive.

The CDR3 loop is CASSVAEDIQYF. CDR3 coding DNA: TGTGCCAGCAGTGTTGCCGAGGACATTCAGTACTTC. This chain uses TRBV2 with TRBJ2-4, with D uncertain. The length of the CDR3 is 12 residues. Trimming pared 4 bases from V and 8 bases from J, leaving 9 bases between. Germline V lookup: CDR1 SNHLY, CDR2 FYNNEI. The full variable domain, with the rest looked up from reference TRBV2 and TRBJ2-4, is EPEVTQTPSHQVTQMGQEVILRCVPISNHLYFYWYRQILGQKVEFLVSFYNNEISEKSEIFDDQFSVERPDGSNFTLKIRSTKLEDSAMYFCASSVAEDIQYFGAGTRLSVL.

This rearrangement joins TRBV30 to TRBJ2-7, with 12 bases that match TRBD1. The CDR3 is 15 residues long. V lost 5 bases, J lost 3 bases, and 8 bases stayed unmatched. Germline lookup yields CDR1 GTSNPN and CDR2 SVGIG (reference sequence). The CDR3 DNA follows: TGTGCCTGGGATTCTCGGGACAGGGGGCTCTACGAGCAGTACTTC. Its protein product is CAWDSRDRGLYEQYF.

The chain's CDR3 is CASRTSDRDEKLFF. The CDR3 DNA reads as TGTGCCAGCAGAACCTCGGACAGGGATGAAAAACTGTTTTTT. V gene TRBV6-5 combines with J gene TRBJ1-4; 8 nucleotides align to TRBD1. The CDR3 extends over 14 amino acids. V shed 6 bases and J 6 bases; nucleotides not matched to a gene: 6. Germline CDR1 is MNHEY and CDR2 is SVGAGI.

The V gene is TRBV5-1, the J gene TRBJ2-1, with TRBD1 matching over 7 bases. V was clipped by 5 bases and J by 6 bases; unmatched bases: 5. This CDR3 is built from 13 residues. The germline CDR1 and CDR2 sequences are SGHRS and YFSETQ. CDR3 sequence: CASSLDRFNEQFF. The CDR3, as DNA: TGCGCCAGCAGTCTGGACAGGTTCAATGAGCAGTTCTTC.

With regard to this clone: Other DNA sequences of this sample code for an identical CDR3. The CDR3 coding sequence is TGTGCCAGCTCCCCGGACTCTAACTATGGCTACACCTTC. As protein: CASSPDSNYGYTF. The chain links TRBV18 to TRBJ1-2; unclear D gene. The CDR3 totals 13 residues. Germline CDR1 KGHSH, CDR2 LQKENI. V was pared by 6 bases and J by 0 bases, with 8 bases between.